This T cell receptor (beta chain) was documented in a study of T-cell memory formation after mild COVID-19. Overall study context: TCR clustering was largely donor specific.

Findings of the study overall: Researchers found some responding clones in pre-infection memory, a sign that cross-reactive memory joined. Chiefly within CM and EM were the contracting CD4+ clones; CD8+ ones were within EMRA.

The germline gives CDR1 LGHNA, CDR2 YSLEER. The CDR3 has 13 amino acids. V was clipped by 5 bases and J by 5 bases, with 9 bases between them. TCRdb reprocessed the 5' RACE reads with MiXCR, giving one entry per CDR3 protein. The sample includes more than 300,000 distinct CDR3 sequences, roughly 13% of them seen just once. As regards this clonotype: The antigen is unknown.

The rearrangement uses TRBV4-3 and TRBJ2-2; D not resolved. The specimen sequenced was PBMCs or a T cell subset sorted from them (not recorded which). The TCR comes from a man between 18 and 29 years old who had mild COVID-19 (a few samples of this study predate the infection). Cell type and time point are not known. The CDR3 region has the DNA TGCGCCAGCAGCTGGGTAGGGACCGGGGAGCTGTTTTTT. Encoded protein: CASSWVGTGELFF.